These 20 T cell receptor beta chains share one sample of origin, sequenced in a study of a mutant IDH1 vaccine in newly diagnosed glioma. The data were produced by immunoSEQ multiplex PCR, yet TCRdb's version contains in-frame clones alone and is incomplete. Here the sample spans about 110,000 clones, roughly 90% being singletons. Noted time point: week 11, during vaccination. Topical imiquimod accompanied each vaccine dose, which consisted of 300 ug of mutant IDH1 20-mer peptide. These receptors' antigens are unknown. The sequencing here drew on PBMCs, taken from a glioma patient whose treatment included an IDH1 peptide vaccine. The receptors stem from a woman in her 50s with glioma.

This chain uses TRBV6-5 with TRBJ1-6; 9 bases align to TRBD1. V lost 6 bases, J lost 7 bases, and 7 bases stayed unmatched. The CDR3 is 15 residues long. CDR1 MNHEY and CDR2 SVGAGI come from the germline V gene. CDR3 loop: CASSVQGAPNSPLHF. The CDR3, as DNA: TGTGCCAGCAGCGTACAGGGGGCGCCCAATTCACCCCTCCACTTT.

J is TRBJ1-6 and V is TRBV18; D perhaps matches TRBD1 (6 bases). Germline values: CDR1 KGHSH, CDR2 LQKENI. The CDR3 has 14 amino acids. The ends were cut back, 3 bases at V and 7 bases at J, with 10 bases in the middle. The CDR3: CASSPGGANSPLHF. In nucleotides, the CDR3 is TGTGCCAGCTCACCCGGGGGGGCGAATTCACCCCTCCACTTT.

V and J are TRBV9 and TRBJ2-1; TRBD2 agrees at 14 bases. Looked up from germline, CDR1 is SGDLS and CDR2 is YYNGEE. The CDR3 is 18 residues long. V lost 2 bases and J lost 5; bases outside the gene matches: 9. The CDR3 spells CASSVGTSGSGKHNEQFF. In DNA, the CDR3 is TGTGCCAGCAGCGTTGGGACTAGCGGGAGCGGTAAACACAATGAGCAGTTCTTC.

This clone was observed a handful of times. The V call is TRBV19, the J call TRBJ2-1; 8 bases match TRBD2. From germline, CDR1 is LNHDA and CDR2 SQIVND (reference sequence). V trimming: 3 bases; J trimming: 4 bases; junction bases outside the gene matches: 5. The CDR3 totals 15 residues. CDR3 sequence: CASSIVSGTYNEQFF. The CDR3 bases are TGTGCCAGTAGTATCGTTAGCGGGACATACAATGAGCAGTTCTTC.

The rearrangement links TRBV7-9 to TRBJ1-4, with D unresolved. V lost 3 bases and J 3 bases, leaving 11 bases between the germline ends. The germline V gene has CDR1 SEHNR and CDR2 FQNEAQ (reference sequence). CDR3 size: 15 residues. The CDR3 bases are TGTGCCAGCAGCTTGTTAAGTGGGGCTAATGAAAAACTGTTTTTT. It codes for CASSLLSGANEKLFF.

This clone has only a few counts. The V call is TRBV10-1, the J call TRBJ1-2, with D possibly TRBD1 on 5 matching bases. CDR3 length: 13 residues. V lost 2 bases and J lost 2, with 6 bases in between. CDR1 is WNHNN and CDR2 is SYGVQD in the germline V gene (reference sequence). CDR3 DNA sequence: TGCGCCAGCAGTGAGAACAGGAACTATGGCTACACCTTC. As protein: CASSENRNYGYTF.

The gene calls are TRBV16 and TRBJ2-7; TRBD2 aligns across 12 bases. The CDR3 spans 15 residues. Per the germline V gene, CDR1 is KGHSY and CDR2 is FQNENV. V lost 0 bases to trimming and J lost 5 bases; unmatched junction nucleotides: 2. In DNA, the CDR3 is TGTGCCAGCAGCCAATCGGCTAGCGGGAGGGACGAGCAGTACTTC. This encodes CASSQSASGRDEQYF.

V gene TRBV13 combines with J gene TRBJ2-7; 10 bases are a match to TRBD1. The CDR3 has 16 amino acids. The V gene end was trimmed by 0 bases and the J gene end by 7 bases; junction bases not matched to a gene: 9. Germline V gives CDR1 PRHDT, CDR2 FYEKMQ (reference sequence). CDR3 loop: CASSLGAGTGVREQYF. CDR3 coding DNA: TGTGCCAGCAGCTTAGGGGCTGGGACAGGGGTAAGGGAGCAGTACTTC.

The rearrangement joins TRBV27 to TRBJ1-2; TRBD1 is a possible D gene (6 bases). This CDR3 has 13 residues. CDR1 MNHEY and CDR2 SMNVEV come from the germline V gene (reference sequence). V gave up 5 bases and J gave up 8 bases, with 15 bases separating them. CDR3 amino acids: CASSRVGGGGYTF. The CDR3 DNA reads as TGTGCCAGCAGTCGGGTGGGGGGCGGAGGCTACACCTTC.

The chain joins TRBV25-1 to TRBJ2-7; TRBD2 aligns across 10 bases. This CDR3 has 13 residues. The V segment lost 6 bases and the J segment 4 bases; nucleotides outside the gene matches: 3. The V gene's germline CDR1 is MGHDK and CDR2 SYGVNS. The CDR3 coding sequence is TGTGCCAGCAGCTTAGCGGGAGGTTACGAGCAGTACTTC. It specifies CASSLAGGYEQYF.

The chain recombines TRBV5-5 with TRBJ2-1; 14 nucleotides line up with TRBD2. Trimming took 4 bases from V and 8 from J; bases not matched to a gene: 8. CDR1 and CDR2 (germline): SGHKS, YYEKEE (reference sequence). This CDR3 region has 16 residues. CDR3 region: CASSIGLAGGQDEQFF. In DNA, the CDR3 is TGTGCCAGCAGCATCGGACTAGCGGGAGGACAGGATGAGCAGTTCTTC.

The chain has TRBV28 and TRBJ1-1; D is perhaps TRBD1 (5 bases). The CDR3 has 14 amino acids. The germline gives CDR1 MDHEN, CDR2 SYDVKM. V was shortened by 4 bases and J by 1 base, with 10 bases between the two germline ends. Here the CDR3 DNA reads TGTGCCAGCAGTTCCCCCCAGGGGAACACTGAAGCTTTCTTT. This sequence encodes CASSSPQGNTEAFF.

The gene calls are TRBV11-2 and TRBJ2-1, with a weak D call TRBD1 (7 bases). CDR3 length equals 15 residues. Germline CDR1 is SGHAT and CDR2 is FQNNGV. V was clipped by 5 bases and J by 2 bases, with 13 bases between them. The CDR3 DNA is TGTGCCAGCAGCCCAATCAGGGGGGCCTACAATGAGCAGTTCTTC. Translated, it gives CASSPIRGAYNEQFF.

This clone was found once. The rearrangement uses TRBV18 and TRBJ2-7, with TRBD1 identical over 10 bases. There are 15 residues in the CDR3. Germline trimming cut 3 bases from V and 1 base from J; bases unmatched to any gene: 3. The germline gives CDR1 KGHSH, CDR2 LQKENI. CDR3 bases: TGTGCCAGCTCACCGCGGGACAGGGGATCCTACGAGCAGTACTTC. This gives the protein CASSPRDRGSYEQYF.

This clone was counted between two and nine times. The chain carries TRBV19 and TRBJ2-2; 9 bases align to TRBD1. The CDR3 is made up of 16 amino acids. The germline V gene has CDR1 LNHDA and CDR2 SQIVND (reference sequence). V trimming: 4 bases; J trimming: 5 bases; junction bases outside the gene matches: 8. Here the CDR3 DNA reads TGTGCCAGTAGTACCAGGGGACAGGGTTTTACCGGGGAGCTGTTTTTT. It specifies CASSTRGQGFTGELFF.

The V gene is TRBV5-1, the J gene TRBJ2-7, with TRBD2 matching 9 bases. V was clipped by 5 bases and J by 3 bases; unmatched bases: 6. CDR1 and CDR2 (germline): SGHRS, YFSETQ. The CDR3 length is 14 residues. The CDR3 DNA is TGCGCCAGCAGTAGCGGGAGTGGAAACTACGAGCAGTACTTC. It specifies CASSSGSGNYEQYF. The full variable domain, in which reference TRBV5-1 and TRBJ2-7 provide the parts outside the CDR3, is KAGVTQTPRYLIKTRGQQVTLSCSPISGHRSVSWYQQTPGQGLQFLFEYFSETQRNKGNFPGRFSGRQFSNSRSEMNVSTLELGDSALYLCASSSGSGNYEQYFGPGTRLTVT.

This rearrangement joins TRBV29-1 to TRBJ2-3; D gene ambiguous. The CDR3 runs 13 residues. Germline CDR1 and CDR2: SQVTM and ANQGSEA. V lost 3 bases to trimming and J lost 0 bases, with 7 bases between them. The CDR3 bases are TGCAGCGTTGAGGTAGGAAGCACAGATACGCAGTATTTT. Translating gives CSVEVGSTDTQYF.

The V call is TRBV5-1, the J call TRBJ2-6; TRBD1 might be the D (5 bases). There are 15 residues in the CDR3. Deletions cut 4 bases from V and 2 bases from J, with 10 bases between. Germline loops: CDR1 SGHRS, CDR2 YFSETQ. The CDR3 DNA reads TGCGCCAGCAGCCTGACAGTTCCTGGGGCCAACGTCCTGACTTTC. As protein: CASSLTVPGANVLTF.

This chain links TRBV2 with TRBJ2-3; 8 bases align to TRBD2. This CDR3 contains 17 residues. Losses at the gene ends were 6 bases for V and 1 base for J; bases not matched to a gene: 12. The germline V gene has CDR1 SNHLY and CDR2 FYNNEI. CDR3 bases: TGTGCCAGCAGCCCCGAGAGAGCGGGAGCGGGCACAGATACGCAGTATTTT. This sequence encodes CASSPERAGAGTDTQYF.

CDR3 sequence reads: CASGLYWQANEQFF. In nucleotides, the CDR3 is TGTGCTAGTGGTTTGTACTGGCAAGCAAATGAGCAGTTCTTC. This chain connects TRBV12-5 to TRBJ2-1; no clear D. The CDR3 runs to 14 residues. CDR1 is LGHNT and CDR2 is FRNRAP in the germline V gene. V lost 2 bases to trimming and J lost 7 bases, with 12 bases between them.